One sample yielded the 12 T cell receptor beta chains listed below, sequenced in a study of blood T cell repertoires in COVID-19. Sequencing used immunoSEQ multiplex PCR; TCRdb keeps in-frame clones, though not all of them. The sample contains approximately 330,000 clones, just under 90% of which appear only once. Sequenced: PBMCs or T cells enriched from blood (not recorded which). The receptors here all came from a woman aged 25 to 45 who had recovered from COVID-19.

This rearrangement joins TRBV19 to TRBJ1-5; no definite D call. V shed 3 bases and J shed 5 bases, with 8 bases lying between them. CDR1 and CDR2 from the germline V gene are LNHDA and SQIVND (reference sequence). The CDR3 contains 13 residues. CDR3 DNA: TGTGCCAGTAGTATGAGGAGATATCAGCCCCAGCATTTT. It yields the protein CASSMRRYQPQHF.

The chain links TRBV5-5 to TRBJ1-1; a weak D match, TRBD1 (5 bases). This CDR3 is 11 amino acids long. The germline gives CDR1 SGHKS, CDR2 YYEKEE (reference sequence). V was clipped by 7 bases and J by 6 bases, with 10 bases between them. In nucleotides, the CDR3 is TGTGCCAGCGCAGGGATTTCTGAAGCTTTCTTT. It encodes CASAGISEAFF.

The V gene is TRBV27, the J gene TRBJ2-5; 7 bases line up with TRBD1. The CDR3 contains 15 residues. CDR1 MNHEY and CDR2 SMNVEV come from the germline V gene (reference sequence). The V gene end was trimmed by 2 bases and the J gene end by 3 bases; junction bases not matched to a gene: 6. The CDR3 protein is CASSLTGVEEETQYF. CDR3 in DNA: TGTGCCAGCAGTTTAACAGGGGTTGAGGAAGAGACCCAGTACTTC.

CDR3 coding DNA: TGTGCCAGCAGCGTAGGGGTTGGTGGGACAGGAGCCTCACCCCTCCACTTT. Protein product: CASSVGVGGTGASPLHF. V is TRBV9 and J is TRBJ1-6, with 8 positions matching TRBD1. This CDR3 has 17 residues. Germline CDR1 SGDLS, CDR2 YYNGEE. The trim removed 0 bases at V and 10 bases at J, leaving 12 bases unmatched.

The chain has TRBV3-1 (or the pseudogene TRBV3-2) and TRBJ2-7, with a weak D call TRBD2 (5 bases). Germline V gene lookup returns CDR1 LGHDT and CDR2 YNNKEL (reference sequence). This CDR3 has 16 amino acids. V was cut by 0 bases and J by 2 bases, with 14 bases left in between. Here the CDR3 reads CASSQDYSGSPYEQYF. The CDR3 DNA reads as TGTGCCAGCAGCCAAGATTATTCGGGGAGTCCCTACGAGCAGTACTTC.

This sequence joins TRBV29-1 and TRBJ2-1; the match to TRBD2 covers 9 bases. Germline loops: CDR1 SQVTM, CDR2 ANQGSEA. The CDR3 has 15 residues. Trimming at V came to 5 bases and at J to 3 bases, leaving 8 bases not matched to a gene. The CDR3 spells CSVQRLAESYNEQFF. CDR3 coding DNA: TGCAGCGTTCAAAGACTAGCGGAAAGCTACAATGAGCAGTTCTTC.

The gene calls are TRBV6-2 or TRBV6-3 and TRBJ2-2; 8 bases agree with TRBD1. The CDR3 spans 18 residues. The germline V gene has CDR1 MNHEY and CDR2 SVGEGT. Trimming took 2 bases from V and 1 from J; bases not matched to a gene: 9. CDR3 nucleotides: TGTGCCAGCAGTTACCCACCGTGGGGGACAGGGAACACCGGGGAGCTGTTTTTT. The encoded protein is CASSYPPWGTGNTGELFF.

The rearrangement links TRBV28 to TRBJ2-5; 9 bases are a match to TRBD1. In germline, CDR1 is MDHEN, CDR2 SYDVKM. The CDR3 covers 18 residues. V trimming: 1 base; J trimming: 3 bases; junction bases outside the gene matches: 12. The CDR3 nucleotides read TGTGCCAGCAGTTTATTTTTTGGGGACAGGGAGTGGAAAGAGACCCAGTACTTC. Translation gives CASSLFFGDREWKETQYF.

The chain recombines TRBV18 with TRBJ1-1; D is possibly TRBD1 (6 bases). V dropped 4 bases and J dropped 0 bases, with 24 bases sitting between them. Germline assignment: CDR1 KGHSH and CDR2 LQKENI. The CDR3 is 19 amino acids. Here the CDR3 DNA reads TGTGCCAGCTCACACCTGCGACAGGATTACACACCAATGAACACTGAAGCTTTCTTT. This gives the protein CASSHLRQDYTPMNTEAFF.

The chain couples TRBV9 to TRBJ1-2, with unresolved D. Germline V lookup: CDR1 SGDLS, CDR2 YYNGEE. This CDR3 has 12 amino acids. Trimming removed 4 bases at V and 5 bases at J, with 9 bases between. As DNA, the CDR3 is TGTGCCAGCAGCCGGGAGGTTTATGGCTACACCTTC. Translation: CASSREVYGYTF.

In this sample, this clone turned up once. The rearrangement uses TRBV10-2 and TRBJ2-1; 7 positions match TRBD2. Germline V gene lookup returns CDR1 WSHSY and CDR2 SAAADI. The CDR3 has 14 residues. V lost 5 bases, J lost 2 bases, and 3 bases stayed unmatched. CDR3 amino acids: CASSMRGTYNEQFF. The CDR3 DNA is TGCGCCAGCAGTATGCGGGGGACCTACAATGAGCAGTTCTTC.

The V and J genes are TRBV20-1 and TRBJ2-1, with TRBD1 matching 8 bases. Losses at the gene ends were 3 bases for V and 6 bases for J; bases not matched to a gene: 4. Germline values: CDR1 DFQATT, CDR2 SNEGSKA (reference sequence). CDR3 size: 13 residues. The CDR3 DNA follows: TGCAGTGCTAGTCAGGGGGCTAGCAATGAGCAGTTCTTC. Protein sequence: CSASQGASNEQFF.